This T cell receptor beta chain came from a study of blood T cell repertoires in COVID-19. The V end was cut by 3 bases, the J end by 0 bases, with 8 bases between. The CDR3 covers 14 residues. The V gene's germline CDR1 is SGHTA and CDR2 FQGNSA. Here immunoSEQ multiplex PCR was the method, and the copy in TCRdb shows in-frame clones only, minus some. The table shows fewer than 250,000 clones, with around nine tenths occurring only once. The rearrangement uses TRBV7-2 and TRBJ1-2; D is perhaps TRBD1 (5 bases). Specimen: peripheral blood. The sequence was collected from an older woman who had recovered from COVID-19. The CDR3 spells CASSLGPANYGYTF. The DNA for the CDR3 is TGTGCCAGCAGCTTGGGGCCAGCTAACTATGGCTACACCTTC.